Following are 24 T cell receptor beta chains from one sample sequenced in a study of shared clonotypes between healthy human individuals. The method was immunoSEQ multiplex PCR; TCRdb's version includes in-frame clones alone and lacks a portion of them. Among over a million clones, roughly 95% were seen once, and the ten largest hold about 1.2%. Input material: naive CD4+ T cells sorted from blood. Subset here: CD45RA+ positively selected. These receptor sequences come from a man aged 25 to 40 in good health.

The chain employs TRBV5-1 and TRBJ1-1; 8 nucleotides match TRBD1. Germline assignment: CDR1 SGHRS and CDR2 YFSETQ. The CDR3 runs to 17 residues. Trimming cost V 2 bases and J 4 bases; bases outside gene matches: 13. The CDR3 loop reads CASSFSDRGFGGTEAFF. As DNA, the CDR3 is TGCGCCAGCAGCTTCAGTGACAGGGGATTTGGGGGCACTGAAGCTTTCTTT.

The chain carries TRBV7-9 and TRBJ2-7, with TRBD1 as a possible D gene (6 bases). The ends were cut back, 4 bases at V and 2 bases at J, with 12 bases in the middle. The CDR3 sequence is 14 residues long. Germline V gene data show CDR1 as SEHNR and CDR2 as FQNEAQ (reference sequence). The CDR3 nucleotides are TGTGCCAGCAGCTACCGGGACATCACCTACGAGCAGTACTTC. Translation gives CASSYRDITYEQYF.

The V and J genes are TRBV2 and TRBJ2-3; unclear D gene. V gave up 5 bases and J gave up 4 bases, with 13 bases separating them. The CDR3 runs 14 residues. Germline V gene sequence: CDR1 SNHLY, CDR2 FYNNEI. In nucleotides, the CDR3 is TGTGCCAGCAGTTTTCCCGCTGTGGCAGATACGCAGTATTTT. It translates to CASSFPAVADTQYF.

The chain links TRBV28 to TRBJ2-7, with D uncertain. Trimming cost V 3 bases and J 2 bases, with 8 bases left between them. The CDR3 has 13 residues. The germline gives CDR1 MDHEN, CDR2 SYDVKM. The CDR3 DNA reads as TGTGCCAGCAGTTTGGTACTACCCTACGAGCAGTACTTC. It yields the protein CASSLVLPYEQYF. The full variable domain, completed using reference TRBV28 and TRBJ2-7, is DVKVTQSSRYLVKRTGEKVFLECVQDMDHENMFWYRQDPGLGLRLIYFSYDVKMKEKGDIPEGYSVSREKKERFSLILESASTNQTSMYLCASSLVLPYEQYFGPGTRLTVT.

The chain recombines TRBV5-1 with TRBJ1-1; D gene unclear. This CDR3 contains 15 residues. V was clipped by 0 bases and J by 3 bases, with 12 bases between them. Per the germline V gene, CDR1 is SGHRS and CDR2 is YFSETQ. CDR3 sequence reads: CASSLAGSQDTEAFF. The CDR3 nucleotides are TGCGCCAGCAGCTTGGCTGGCTCTCAGGACACTGAAGCTTTCTTT.

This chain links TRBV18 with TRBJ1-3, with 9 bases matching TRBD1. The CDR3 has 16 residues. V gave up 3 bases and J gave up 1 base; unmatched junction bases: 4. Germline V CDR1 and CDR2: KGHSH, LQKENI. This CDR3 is CASSPGQGNSGNTIYF. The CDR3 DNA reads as TGTGCCAGCTCACCCGGACAGGGGAATTCTGGAAACACCATATATTTT.

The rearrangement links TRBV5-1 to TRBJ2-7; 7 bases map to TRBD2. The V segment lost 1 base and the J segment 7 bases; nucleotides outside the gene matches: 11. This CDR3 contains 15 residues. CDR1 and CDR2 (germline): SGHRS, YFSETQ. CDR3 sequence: CASSLLAGASREQYF. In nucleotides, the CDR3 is TGCGCCAGCAGCTTGCTTGCGGGAGCGTCCAGGGAGCAGTACTTC.

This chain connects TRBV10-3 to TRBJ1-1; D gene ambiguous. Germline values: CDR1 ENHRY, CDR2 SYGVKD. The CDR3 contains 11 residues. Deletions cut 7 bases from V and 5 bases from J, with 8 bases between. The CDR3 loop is CAIIEGTEAFF. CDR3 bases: TGTGCCATCATCGAGGGAACTGAAGCTTTCTTT.

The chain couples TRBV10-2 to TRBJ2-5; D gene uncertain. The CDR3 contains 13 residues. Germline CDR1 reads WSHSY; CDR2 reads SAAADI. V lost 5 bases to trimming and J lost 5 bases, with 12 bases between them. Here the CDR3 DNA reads TGCGCCAGCAGTCAAAGACCCAGGGAGACCCAGTACTTC. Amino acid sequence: CASSQRPRETQYF.

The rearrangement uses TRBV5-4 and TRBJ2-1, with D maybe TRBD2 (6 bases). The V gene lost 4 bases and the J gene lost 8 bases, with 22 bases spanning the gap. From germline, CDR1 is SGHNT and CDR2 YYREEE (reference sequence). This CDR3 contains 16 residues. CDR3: CASSPRDSQLFDEQFF. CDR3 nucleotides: TGTGCCAGCAGCCCCCGGGACTCTCAACTCTTCGATGAGCAGTTCTTC. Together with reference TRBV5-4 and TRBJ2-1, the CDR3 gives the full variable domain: ETGVTQSPTHLIKTRGQQVTLRCSSQSGHNTVSWYQQALGQGPQFIFQYYREEENGRGNFPPRFSGLQFPNYSSELNVNALELDDSALYLCASSPRDSQLFDEQFFGPGTRLTVL.

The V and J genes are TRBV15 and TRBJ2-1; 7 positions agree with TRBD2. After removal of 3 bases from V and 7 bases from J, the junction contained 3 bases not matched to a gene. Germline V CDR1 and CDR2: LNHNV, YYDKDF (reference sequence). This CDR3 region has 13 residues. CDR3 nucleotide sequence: TGTGCCACCAGCAGGGCTAGCGGAAATGAGCAGTTCTTC. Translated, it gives CATSRASGNEQFF.

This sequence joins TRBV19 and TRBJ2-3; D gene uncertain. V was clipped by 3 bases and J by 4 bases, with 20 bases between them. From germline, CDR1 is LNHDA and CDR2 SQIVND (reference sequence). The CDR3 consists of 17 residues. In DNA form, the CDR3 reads TGTGCCAGTAGTATCCAGAGGTTGGGGTTTACGCCAGATACGCAGTATTTT. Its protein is CASSIQRLGFTPDTQYF.

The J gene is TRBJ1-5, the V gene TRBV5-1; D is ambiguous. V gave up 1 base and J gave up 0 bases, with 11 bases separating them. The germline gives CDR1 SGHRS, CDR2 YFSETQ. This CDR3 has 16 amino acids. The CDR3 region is CASSLRWPDSNQPQHF. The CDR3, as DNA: TGCGCCAGCAGCTTGCGGTGGCCAGATAGCAATCAGCCCCAGCATTTT.

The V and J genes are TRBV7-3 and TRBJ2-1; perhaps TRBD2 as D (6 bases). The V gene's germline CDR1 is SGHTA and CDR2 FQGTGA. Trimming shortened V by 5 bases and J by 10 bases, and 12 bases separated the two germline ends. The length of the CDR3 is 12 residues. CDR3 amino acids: CASSDLSGEQFF. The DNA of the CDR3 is TGTGCCAGCAGCGACCTTAGCGGAGAGCAGTTCTTC.

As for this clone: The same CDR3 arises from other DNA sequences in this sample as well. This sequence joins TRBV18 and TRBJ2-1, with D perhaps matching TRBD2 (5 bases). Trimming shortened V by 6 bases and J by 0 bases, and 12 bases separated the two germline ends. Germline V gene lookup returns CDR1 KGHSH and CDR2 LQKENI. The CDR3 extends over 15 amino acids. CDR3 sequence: CASSLPGSSYNEQFF. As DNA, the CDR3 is TGTGCCAGCTCCCTGCCGGGGAGCTCCTACAATGAGCAGTTCTTC. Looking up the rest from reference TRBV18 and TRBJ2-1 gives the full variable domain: NAGVMQNPRHLVRRRGQEARLRCSPMKGHSHVYWYRQLPEEGLKFMVYLQKENIIDESGMPKERFSAEFPKEGPSILRIQQVVRGDSAAYFCASSLPGSSYNEQFFGPGTRLTVL.

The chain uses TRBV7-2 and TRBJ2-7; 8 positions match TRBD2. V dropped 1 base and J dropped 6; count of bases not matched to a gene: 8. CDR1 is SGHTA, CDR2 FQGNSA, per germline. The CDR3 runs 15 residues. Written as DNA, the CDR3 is TGTGCCAGCAGCTTAGGTAGCGGGATAATCTCCGAGCAGTACTTC. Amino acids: CASSLGSGIISEQYF.

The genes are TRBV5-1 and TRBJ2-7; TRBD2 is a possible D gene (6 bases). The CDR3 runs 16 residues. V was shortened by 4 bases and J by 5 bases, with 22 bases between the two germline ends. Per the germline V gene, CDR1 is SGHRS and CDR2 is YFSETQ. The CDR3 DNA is TGCGCCAGCAGCCCCCGGGGAGGAGGGCAGATCAACGAGCAGTACTTC. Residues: CASSPRGGGQINEQYF.

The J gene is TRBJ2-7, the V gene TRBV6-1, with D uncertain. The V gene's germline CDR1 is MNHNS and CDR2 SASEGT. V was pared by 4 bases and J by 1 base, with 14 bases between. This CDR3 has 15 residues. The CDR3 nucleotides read TGTGCCAGCAGTGCGTTTAGTGCCCCGTCCTACGAGCAGTACTTC. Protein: CASSAFSAPSYEQYF.

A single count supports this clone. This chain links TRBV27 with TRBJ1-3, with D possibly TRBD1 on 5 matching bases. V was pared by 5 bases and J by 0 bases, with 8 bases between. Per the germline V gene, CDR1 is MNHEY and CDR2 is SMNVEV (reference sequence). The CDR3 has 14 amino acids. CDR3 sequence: CASSLGVSGNTIYF. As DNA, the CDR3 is TGTGCCAGCAGTCTAGGGGTCTCTGGAAACACCATATATTTT.

The CDR3 coding sequence is TGTGCCAACCGTGCAAGCTCCTACAATGAGCAGTTCTTC. Protein product: CANRASSYNEQFF. The chain combines TRBV2 with TRBJ2-1, with D hard to call. Germline V gene lookup returns CDR1 SNHLY and CDR2 FYNNEI. The CDR3 runs to 13 residues. Trimming took off 10 bases at V and 0 bases at J, with 10 bases between the two ends.

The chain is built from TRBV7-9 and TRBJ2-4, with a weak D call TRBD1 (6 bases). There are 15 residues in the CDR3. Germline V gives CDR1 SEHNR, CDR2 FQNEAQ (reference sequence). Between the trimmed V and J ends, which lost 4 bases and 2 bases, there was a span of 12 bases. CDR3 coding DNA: TGTGCCAGCAGCTCACAGGGCCCCACCAAAAACATTCAGTACTTC. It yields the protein CASSSQGPTKNIQYF.

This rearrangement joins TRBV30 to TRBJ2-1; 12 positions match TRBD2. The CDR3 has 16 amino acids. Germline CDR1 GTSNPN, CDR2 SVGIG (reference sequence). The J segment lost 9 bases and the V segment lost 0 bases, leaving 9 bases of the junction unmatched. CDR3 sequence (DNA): TGTGCCTGGAGTGTATTACTAGCGGGAGGCACGGGTGAGCAGTTCTTC. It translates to CAWSVLLAGGTGEQFF.

The CDR3 spells CASSFRGRNEKLFF. CDR3 nucleotide sequence: TGTGCCAGCAGCTTTAGAGGTAGAAATGAAAAACTGTTTTTT. The chain couples TRBV7-9 to TRBJ1-4; D remains ambiguous. Germline V gives CDR1 SEHNR, CDR2 FQNEAQ (reference sequence). Trimming removed 3 bases at V and 5 bases at J, with 10 bases between. The CDR3 extends over 14 amino acids.

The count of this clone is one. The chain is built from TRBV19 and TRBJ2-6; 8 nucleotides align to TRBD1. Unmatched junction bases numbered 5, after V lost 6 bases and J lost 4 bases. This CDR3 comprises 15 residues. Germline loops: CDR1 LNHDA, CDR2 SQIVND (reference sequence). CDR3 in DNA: TGTGCCAGTAGATCGACAGGGGCCGGGGCCAACGTCCTGACTTTC. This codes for CASRSTGAGANVLTF.